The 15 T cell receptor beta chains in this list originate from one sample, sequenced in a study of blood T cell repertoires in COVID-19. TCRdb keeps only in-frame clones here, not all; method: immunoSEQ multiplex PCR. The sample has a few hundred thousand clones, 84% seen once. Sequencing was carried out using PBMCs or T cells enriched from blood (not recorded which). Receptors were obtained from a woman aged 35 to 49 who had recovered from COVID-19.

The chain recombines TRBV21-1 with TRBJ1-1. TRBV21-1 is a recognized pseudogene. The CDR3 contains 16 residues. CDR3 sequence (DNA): TGTGCCAGCAGCAAAGAGGTCGCGGTTATGAACACTGAAGCTTTCTTT. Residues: CASSKEVAVMNTEAFF.

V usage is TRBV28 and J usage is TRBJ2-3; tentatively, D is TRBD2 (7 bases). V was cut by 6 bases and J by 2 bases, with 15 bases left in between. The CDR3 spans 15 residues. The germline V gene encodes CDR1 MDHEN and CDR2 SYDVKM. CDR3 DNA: TGTGCCAGCAGAGGGGGGGGGTCCTCCACAGATACGCAGTATTTT. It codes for CASRGGGSSTDTQYF.

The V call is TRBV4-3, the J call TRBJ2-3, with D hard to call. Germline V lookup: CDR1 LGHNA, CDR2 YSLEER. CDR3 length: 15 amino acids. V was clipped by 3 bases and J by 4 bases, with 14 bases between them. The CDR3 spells CASSQFLSDADTQYF. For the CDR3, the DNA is TGCGCCAGCAGCCAGTTTCTCAGCGACGCAGATACGCAGTATTTT.

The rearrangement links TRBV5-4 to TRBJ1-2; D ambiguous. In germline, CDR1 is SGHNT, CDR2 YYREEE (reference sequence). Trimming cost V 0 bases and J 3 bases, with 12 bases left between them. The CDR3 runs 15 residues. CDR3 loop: CASSLGLNGDYGYTF. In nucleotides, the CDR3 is TGTGCCAGCAGCTTGGGACTTAACGGGGACTATGGCTACACCTTC.

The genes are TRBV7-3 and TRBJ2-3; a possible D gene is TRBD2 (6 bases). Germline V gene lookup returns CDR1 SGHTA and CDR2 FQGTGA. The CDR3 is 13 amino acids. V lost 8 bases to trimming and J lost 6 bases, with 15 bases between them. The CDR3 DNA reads TGTGCCAGCCGCGGGATCCCTGGGGATACGCAGTATTTT. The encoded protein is CASRGIPGDTQYF.

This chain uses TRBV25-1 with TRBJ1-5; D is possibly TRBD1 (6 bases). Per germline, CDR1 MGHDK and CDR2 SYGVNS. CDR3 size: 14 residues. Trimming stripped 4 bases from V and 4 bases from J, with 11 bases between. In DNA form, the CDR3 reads TGTGCCAGCAGTGGCTGGACAGCGAATCAGCCCCAGCATTTT. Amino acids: CASSGWTANQPQHF.

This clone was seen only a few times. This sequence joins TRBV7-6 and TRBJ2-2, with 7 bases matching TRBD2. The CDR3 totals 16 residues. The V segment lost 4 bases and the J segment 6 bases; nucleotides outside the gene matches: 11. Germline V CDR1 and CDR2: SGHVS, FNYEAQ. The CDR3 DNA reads TGTGCCAGCAGCTCCAGTCGATTTGGACTAGCCGGGGAGCTGTTTTTT. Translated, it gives CASSSSRFGLAGELFF. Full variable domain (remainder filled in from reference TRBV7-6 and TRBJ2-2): GAGVSQSPRYKVTKRGQDVALRCDPISGHVSLYWYRQALGQGPEFLTYFNYEAQQDKSGLPNDRFSAERPEGSISTLTIQRTEQRDSAMYRCASSSSRFGLAGELFFGEGSRLTVL.

CDR3 region: CASSQDWAGRLPLHF. As DNA, the CDR3 is TGCGCCAGCAGCCAAGATTGGGCAGGGCGTCTCCCCCTCCACTTT. The chain combines TRBV4-1 with TRBJ1-6; maybe TRBD1 (5 bases). This CDR3 is 15 amino acids long. V was clipped by 0 bases and J by 13 bases, with 16 bases between them. Germline CDR1 MGHRA, CDR2 YSYEKL.

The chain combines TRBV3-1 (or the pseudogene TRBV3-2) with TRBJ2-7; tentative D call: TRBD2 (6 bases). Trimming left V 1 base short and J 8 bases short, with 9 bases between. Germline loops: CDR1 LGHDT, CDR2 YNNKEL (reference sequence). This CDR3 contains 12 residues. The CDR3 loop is CASSQAGGKQYF. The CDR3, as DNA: TGTGCCAGCAGCCAAGCTGGCGGGAAGCAGTACTTC.

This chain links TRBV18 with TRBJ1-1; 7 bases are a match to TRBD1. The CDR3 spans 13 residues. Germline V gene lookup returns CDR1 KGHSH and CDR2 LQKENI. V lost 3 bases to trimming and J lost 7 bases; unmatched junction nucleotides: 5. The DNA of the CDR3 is TGTGCCAGCTCACCGACAGGGAGAGGTGAAGCTTTCTTT. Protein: CASSPTGRGEAFF.

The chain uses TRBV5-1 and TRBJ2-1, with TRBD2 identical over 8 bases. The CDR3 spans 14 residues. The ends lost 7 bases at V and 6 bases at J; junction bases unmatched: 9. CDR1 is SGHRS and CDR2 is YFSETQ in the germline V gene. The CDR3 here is CASGSGLVTNEQFF. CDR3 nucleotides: TGCGCCAGCGGATCGGGACTAGTTACCAATGAGCAGTTCTTC.

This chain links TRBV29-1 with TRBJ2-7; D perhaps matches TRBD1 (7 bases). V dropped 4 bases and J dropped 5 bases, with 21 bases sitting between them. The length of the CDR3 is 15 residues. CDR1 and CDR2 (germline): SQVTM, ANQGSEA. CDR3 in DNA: TGCAGCGTTGCTGACAGGGCGGGGATCTTGAACGAGCAGTACTTC. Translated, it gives CSVADRAGILNEQYF.

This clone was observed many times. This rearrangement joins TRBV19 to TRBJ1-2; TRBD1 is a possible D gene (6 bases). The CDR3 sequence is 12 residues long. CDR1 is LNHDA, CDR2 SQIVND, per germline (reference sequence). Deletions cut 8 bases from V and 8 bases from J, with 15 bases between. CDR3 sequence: CASSDSFGGYTF. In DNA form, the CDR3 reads TGTGCCAGTTCGGACAGCTTCGGGGGCTACACCTTC.

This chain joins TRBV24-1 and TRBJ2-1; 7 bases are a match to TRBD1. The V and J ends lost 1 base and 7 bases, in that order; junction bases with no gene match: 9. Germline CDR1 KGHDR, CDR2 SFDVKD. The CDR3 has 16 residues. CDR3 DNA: TGTGCCACCAGTGATTTACGTCAGGGGGATGGGAATGAGCAGTTCTTC. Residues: CATSDLRQGDGNEQFF.

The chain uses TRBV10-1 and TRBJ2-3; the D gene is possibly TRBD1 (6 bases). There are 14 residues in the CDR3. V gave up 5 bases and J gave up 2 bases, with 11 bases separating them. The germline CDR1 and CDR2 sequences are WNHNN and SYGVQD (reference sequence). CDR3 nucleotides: TGCGCCAGCAGTAATGGACAGCCCACAGATACGCAGTATTTT. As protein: CASSNGQPTDTQYF.